Listed below are T cell receptor beta chains from one sample, sequenced in a study of cytomegalovirus exposure and HLA in healthy donors. Clones were sequenced by immunoSEQ multiplex PCR, and TCRdb holds only the in-frame ones, with some missing. The sample has under 250,000 clones; over 75% are singletons. The sequenced sample was PBMCs. The receptors were sampled from a male donor in good health and CMV-seronegative. The CDR3 runs from the conserved cysteine through the conserved F or W. D genes are given only for firm matches. Some rows have no size entry. The others give once, few or many, or a class for an expanded clone.

J,V,size,D,DNA,CDR3
TRBJ1-5,TRBV7-2,few,-,TGTGCCAGCAGCTTAGCAGGGGTTCATCAGCCCCAGCATTTT,CASSLAGVHQPQHF
TRBJ2-7,TRBV11-2,-,-,TGTGCCAGCAGCTTAGGGACAGCCTACGAGCAGTACTTC,CASSLGTAYEQYF
TRBJ1-5,TRBV25-1,-,TRBD1,TGTGCCAGCAGCCCAGACAGGGAAGGCGGACAGCCCCAGCATTTT,CASSPDREGGQPQHF
TRBJ1-2,TRBV18,few,-,TGTGCCAGCTCACCAGCACAGGGTGACTATGGCTACACCTTC,CASSPAQGDYGYTF
TRBJ1-1,TRBV28,-,-,TGTGCCAGCAGTCAACAGGGTCCCTCCGGTGGAGCTTTCTTT,CASSQQGPSGGAFF
TRBJ2-2,TRBV29-1,-,-,TGCAGCGTGAACCCGCAGGGCGGGACGGCCGGGGAGCTGTTTTTT,CSVNPQGGTAGELFF
TRBJ2-3,TRBV4-3,-,TRBD2,TGCGCCAGCAGCCGACTTACCGGGACTAGCGGGAACTCAAGCACAGATACGCAGTATTTT,CASSRLTGTSGNSSTDTQYF
TRBJ1-4,TRBV7-9,-,TRBD1,TGTGCCAGCAGCTTAGCAGGGACAGCTGAAAAACTGTTTTTT,CASSLAGTAEKLFF
TRBJ2-3,TRBV11-3,-,TRBD2,TGTGCCAGCAGCTCACGGACTAGCGGCCTTAGCACAGATACGCAGTATTTT,CASSSRTSGLSTDTQYF
TRBJ2-5,TRBV7-3,-,TRBD2,TGTGCCAGCAGCTCATTCCCCGGGACTAGGGGAGAGACCCAGTACTTC,CASSSFPGTRGETQYF
TRBJ1-2,TRBV7-9,-,-,TGTGCCAGCAGGAACCAGGGGAACGGCTACACCTTC,CASRNQGNGYTF
TRBJ1-5,TRBV2,-,-,TGTGCCAGCAGTGTAGAGGGATCCCAGCATTTT,CASSVEGSQHF
TRBJ2-7,TRBV5-1,-,TRBD2,TGCGCCAGCAGCTTGAAGGTACTAGCGGGAGGGCTCGGGGACGAGCAGTACTTC,CASSLKVLAGGLGDEQYF
TRBJ1-1,TRBV27,-,-,TGTGCCAGCAGTTTAAAGGGGGTCCTGAACACTGAAGCTTTCTTT,CASSLKGVLNTEAFF
TRBJ2-7,TRBV9,once,TRBD2,TGTGCCAGCAGCGTAGTCGGGGGGATGGAGCAGTACTTC,CASSVVGGMEQYF
TRBJ2-3,TRBV14,-,-,TGTGCCAGCAGCCATATTAGCCTCCCAGATACGCAGTATTTT,CASSHISLPDTQYF
TRBJ2-6,TRBV4-1,-,-,TGCGCCAGCAGCCAAGACCTCTCTGGGGCCAACGTCCTGACTTTC,CASSQDLSGANVLTF
TRBJ1-2,TRBV29-1,-,-,TGCAGCGTTGAGCCGGGACTAAGCTATGGCTACACCTTC,CSVEPGLSYGYTF
TRBJ2-1,TRBV9,-,TRBD2,TGTGCCAGCAGCGTAACTCATCTAGCGGGAGGGCCTAATGAGCAGTTCTTC,CASSVTHLAGGPNEQFF
TRBJ2-5,TRBV7-2,-,TRBD2,TGTGCCAGCAGCTCTGAACTAGCGGGAACGAAGACCCAGTACTTC,CASSSELAGTKTQYF
TRBJ1-2,TRBV6-6,-,TRBD1,TGTGCCAGCAGTGGGACAGACTATGGCTACACCTTC,CASSGTDYGYTF
TRBJ2-2,TRBV11-3,-,TRBD1,TGTGCCAGCAGTCATTCCGGGACAGCTAACACCGGGGAGCTGTTTTTT,CASSHSGTANTGELFF
TRBJ2-1,TRBV2,-,TRBD1,TGTGCCAGCAGCTTACAGGGGATCGGGTACAATGAGCAGTTCTTC,CASSLQGIGYNEQFF
TRBJ1-3,TRBV15,-,-,TGTGCCACCCAATCCGGGAACTCTGGAAACACCATATATTTT,CATQSGNSGNTIYF
TRBJ1-5,TRBV28,few,TRBD1,TGTGCCAGCAGTTTCAGTGGCAGGGGGTTCAATCAGCCCCAGCATTTT,CASSFSGRGFNQPQHF
TRBJ2-7,TRBV5-1,-,-,TGCGCCAGCAGCTTGCCAGATTTCTACGAGCAGTACTTC,CASSLPDFYEQYF
TRBJ1-2,TRBV5-1,-,TRBD1,TGCGCCAGCAGCCCGGGTTCAGGGGGCGATGGCTACACCTTC,CASSPGSGGDGYTF
TRBJ2-7,TRBV7-2,once,-,TGTGCCAGCAGCTTAGTATTCGGGGACATGTCCTACGAGCAGTACTTC,CASSLVFGDMSYEQYF
TRBJ2-7,TRBV9,-,-,TGTGCCAGCAGCGTAGGTGGCAGTACCTACGAGCAGTACTTC,CASSVGGSTYEQYF
TRBJ1-2,TRBV7-9,-,TRBD1,TGTGCCAGCAGCTCCGGACAGGGGATCTATGGCTACACCTTC,CASSSGQGIYGYTF
TRBJ2-7,TRBV27,-,-,TGTGCCAGCAGCCGGCAGGGTTCCGAGCAGTACTTC,CASSRQGSEQYF
TRBJ1-1,TRBV6-5,-,-,TGTGCCACCGGGGATTTGAACACTGAAGCTTTCTTT,CATGDLNTEAFF
TRBJ1-1,TRBV11-2,-,-,TGTGCCAGCAGCTTAGCGGGTAGGAACACTGAAGCTTTCTTT,CASSLAGRNTEAFF
TRBJ2-3,TRBV20-1,-,-,TGCAGTGCTATAAACAGGGATACGCAGTATTTT,CSAINRDTQYF
TRBJ2-3,TRBV12-5,-,-,TGTGCTACTAGTTCTAGCACAGATACGCAGTATTTT,CATSSSTDTQYF
TRBJ2-4,TRBV9,-,-,TGTGCCAGCAGTACGGGACAGGGCGAAGGCGGGAGGGGCATTCAGTACTTC,CASSTGQGEGGRGIQYF
TRBJ2-1,TRBV27,once,-,TGTGCCAGCAGTGACCCCGGGTCCACACACAATGAGCAGTTCTTC,CASSDPGSTHNEQFF
TRBJ2-1,TRBV7-9,-,-,TGTGCCAGCAGCTTAGACGGACTAAATGAGCAGTTCTTC,CASSLDGLNEQFF
TRBJ1-2,TRBV5-4,-,TRBD1,TGTGCCAGCAGCCCGGACAGGGGTAGTCGGCATGGCTACACCTTC,CASSPDRGSRHGYTF
TRBJ2-1,TRBV7-2,-,TRBD1,TGTGCCAGCAGCCTACCGGGACAGGTCTACAATGAGCAGTTCTTC,CASSLPGQVYNEQFF
TRBJ1-1,TRBV9,once,-,TGTGCCAGCAGCTCAACACAGGGGAACACTGAAGCTTTCTTT,CASSSTQGNTEAFF
TRBJ2-3,TRBV4-3,-,-,TGCGCCAGCAGCCGAGGGGGAGGGACAGATACGCAGTATTTT,CASSRGGGTDTQYF
TRBJ1-4,TRBV7-8,few,-,TGTGCCAGCAGCTTAATTCTTCCAAAACTGTTTTTT,CASSLILPKLFF
TRBJ1-2,TRBV7-9,-,-,TGTGCCAGCAGCCAAACAAATAACTATGGCTACACCTTC,CASSQTNNYGYTF
TRBJ1-6,TRBV29-1,-,TRBD1,TGCAGCGTTGAGGTACGACAGGGGGCATTCAGTAATTCACCCCTCCACTTT,CSVEVRQGAFSNSPLHF
TRBJ1-1,TRBV7-3,few,-,TGTGCCAGCAGCCTCGGACAGATGAACACTGAAGCTTTCTTT,CASSLGQMNTEAFF
TRBJ2-7,TRBV5-1,-,TRBD1,TGCGCCAGCAGCTTGGGGACAGGGGACGAGCAGTACTTC,CASSLGTGDEQYF
TRBJ2-1,TRBV13,-,TRBD2,TGTGCCAGCAGTAGACTAGCGGGGGGGCCTTCCTACAATGAGCAGTTCTTC,CASSRLAGGPSYNEQFF
TRBJ2-5,TRBV5-6,-,-,TGTGCCAGCAGCTTGGGACAGCTTCAAGAGACCCAGTACTTC,CASSLGQLQETQYF
TRBJ2-7,TRBV15,-,-,TGTGCCACCGGGAGCAGTGTCTACGAGCAGTACTTC,CATGSSVYEQYF